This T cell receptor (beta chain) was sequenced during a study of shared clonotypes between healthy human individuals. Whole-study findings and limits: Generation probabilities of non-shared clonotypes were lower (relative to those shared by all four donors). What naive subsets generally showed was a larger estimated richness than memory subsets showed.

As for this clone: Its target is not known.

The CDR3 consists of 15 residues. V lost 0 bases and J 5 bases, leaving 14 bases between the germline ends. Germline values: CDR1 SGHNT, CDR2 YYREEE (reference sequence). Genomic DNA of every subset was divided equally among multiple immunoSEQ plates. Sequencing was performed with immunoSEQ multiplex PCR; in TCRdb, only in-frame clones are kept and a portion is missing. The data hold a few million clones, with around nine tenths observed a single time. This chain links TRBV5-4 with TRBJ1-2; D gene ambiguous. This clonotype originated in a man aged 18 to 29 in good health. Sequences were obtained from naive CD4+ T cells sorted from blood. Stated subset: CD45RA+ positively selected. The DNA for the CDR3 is TGTGCCAGCAGCTTGGTTGGTGCGGCAGCTTATGGCTACACCTTC. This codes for CASSLVGAAAYGYTF.